This TCR beta chain originates from a study of cytomegalovirus exposure and HLA in healthy donors. Findings and caveats of the study: The study labeled roughly 160 TCR beta chains cytomegalovirus-associated.

The length of the CDR3 is 14 residues. Losses at the gene ends were 0 bases for V and 5 bases for J; bases not matched to a gene: 2. Germline V lookup: CDR1 SGHRS, CDR2 YFSETQ. A note on this clone: Its antigen is currently unknown.

Sequenced by immunoSEQ multiplex PCR; TCRdb stores in-frame clones only, minus some. This sample has 75,000 to 90,000 clones, with around 96% found just once. The validation cohort, a group of over a hundred subjects, included the donors and was separate from the roughly 600-subject first cohort. This chain joins TRBV5-1 and TRBJ2-7, with 10 bases lining up with TRBD1. This receptor was taken from a man aged 18-30 years in good health and CMV-seropositive. Material: PBMCs. CDR3 region: CASSLGGTGDEQYF. In DNA, the CDR3 is TGCGCCAGCAGCTTGGGGGGGACAGGGGACGAGCAGTACTTC. Full variable domain (rest looked up from reference TRBV5-1 and TRBJ2-7): KAGVTQTPRYLIKTRGQQVTLSCSPISGHRSVSWYQQTPGQGLQFLFEYFSETQRNKGNFPGRFSGRQFSNSRSEMNVSTLELGDSALYLCASSLGGTGDEQYFGPGTRLTVT.